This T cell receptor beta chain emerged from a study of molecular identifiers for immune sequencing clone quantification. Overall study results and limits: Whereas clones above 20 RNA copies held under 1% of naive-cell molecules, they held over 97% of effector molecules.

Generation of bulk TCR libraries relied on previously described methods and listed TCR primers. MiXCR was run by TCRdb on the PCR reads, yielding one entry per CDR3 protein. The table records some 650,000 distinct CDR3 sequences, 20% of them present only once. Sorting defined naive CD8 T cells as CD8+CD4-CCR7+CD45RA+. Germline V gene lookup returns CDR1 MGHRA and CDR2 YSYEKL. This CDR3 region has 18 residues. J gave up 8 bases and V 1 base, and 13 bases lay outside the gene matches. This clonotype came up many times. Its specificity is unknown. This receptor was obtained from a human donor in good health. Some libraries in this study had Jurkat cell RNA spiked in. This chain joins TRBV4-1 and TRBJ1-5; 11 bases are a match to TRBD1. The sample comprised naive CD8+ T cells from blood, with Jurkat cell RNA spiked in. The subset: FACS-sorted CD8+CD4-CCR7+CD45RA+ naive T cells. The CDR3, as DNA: TGCGCCAGCAGCCAAGTTTCGGAGACGGACAGGGGGCGCGAGCCCCAGCATTTT. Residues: CASSQVSETDRGREPQHF.